These 32 T cell receptor beta chains were sequenced from one sample in a study of blood T cells in healthy people across ages. The use of a sample-barcoded 5' primer and a J-beta primer mix characterized a second PCR of about 7 to 12 cycles. A single record per CDR3 protein comes from TCRdb applying MiXCR to the 5' RACE reads. The sample records around 710,000 distinct CDR3 sequences, approximately 39% being singletons. Material: blood. The receptor source for this set is a woman aged 60 to 75 in good health.

The rearrangement joins TRBV12-3 or TRBV12-4 to TRBJ1-4, with 7 bases lining up with TRBD1. This CDR3 region has 17 residues. With 5 bases clipped from V and 0 bases from J, the junction kept 9 bases outside the gene matches. This chain's CDR3 is CASSRQGKLTTNEKLFF. The CDR3 coding sequence is TGTGCCAGCAGTAGACAGGGTAAATTAACAACTAATGAAAAACTGTTTTTT.

The chain recombines TRBV29-1 with TRBJ1-5; no clear D. The germline gives CDR1 SQVTM, CDR2 ANQGSEA. The CDR3 has 14 amino acids. V lost 3 bases and J lost 0, with 9 bases in between. The CDR3 DNA reads as TGCAGCGTTGAGAACGGGAATAGCAATCAGCCCCAGCATTTT. It codes for CSVENGNSNQPQHF. Drawing the rest from reference TRBV29-1 and TRBJ1-5, the complete variable domain is SAVISQKPSRDICQRGTSLTIQCQVDSQVTMMFWYRQQPGQSLTLIATANQGSEATYESGFVIDKFPISRPNLTFSTLTVSNMSPEDSSIYLCSVENGNSNQPQHFGDGTRLSIL.

The V and J genes are TRBV27 and TRBJ2-2, with 10 positions matching TRBD1. Germline trimming cut 3 bases from V and 1 base from J; bases unmatched to any gene: 5. This CDR3 contains 17 residues. Germline CDR1 and CDR2: MNHEY and SMNVEV (reference sequence). The CDR3 spells CASSFPTGGLNTGELFF. The CDR3, as DNA: TGTGCCAGCAGTTTCCCGACAGGGGGCTTGAACACCGGGGAGCTGTTTTTT.

V gene TRBV3-1 combines with J gene TRBJ1-3, with TRBD1 as a possible D gene (5 bases). CDR1 is LGHDT and CDR2 is YNNKEL in the germline V gene (reference sequence). Trimming removed 3 bases from V and 0 bases from J, with 6 bases in between. The CDR3 is made up of 14 amino acids. The CDR3 here is CASSQGPSGNTIYF. DNA of the CDR3: TGTGCCAGCAGCCAGGGGCCCTCTGGAAACACCATATATTTT. Combining the CDR3 with reference TRBV3-1 and TRBJ1-3 gives the whole variable domain DTAVSQTPKYLVTQMGNDKSIKCEQNLGHDTMYWYKQDSKKFLKIMFSYNNKELIINETVPNRFSPKSPDKAHLNLHINSLELGDSAVYFCASSQGPSGNTIYFGEGSWLTVV.

This clonotype was recorded only once. This sequence joins TRBV6-1 and TRBJ2-7, with D possibly TRBD1 on 5 matching bases. There are 13 residues in the CDR3. V was cut by 6 bases and J by 7 bases, with 16 bases left in between. Looked up from germline, CDR1 is MNHNS and CDR2 is SASEGT. The CDR3 reads CASRIGTDNEQYF. In DNA form, the CDR3 reads TGTGCCAGCAGAATTGGAACGGACAATGAGCAGTACTTC.

The rearrangement uses TRBV5-1 and TRBJ2-5; D is tentatively TRBD1 or TRBD2 (5 bases each). Trimming stripped 4 bases from V and 2 bases from J, with 12 bases between. The CDR3 consists of 14 residues. Germline V CDR1 and CDR2: SGHRS, YFSETQ. CDR3: CASSQGRTQETQYF. DNA for the CDR3: TGCGCCAGCAGCCAGGGACGAACGCAAGAGACCCAGTACTTC.

The chain joins TRBV24-1 to TRBJ2-1; TRBD2 aligns across 8 bases. V was pared by 2 bases and J by 7 bases, with 12 bases of the junction left unmatched. This CDR3 is built from 17 residues. CDR1 and CDR2 (germline): KGHDR, SFDVKD. Here the CDR3 reads CATSDSPPGTSRNEQFF. DNA for the CDR3: TGTGCCACCAGTGATTCTCCCCCCGGGACTAGTAGGAATGAGCAGTTCTTC.

This clonotype showed up just a few times. J is TRBJ2-2 and V is TRBV29-1; maybe TRBD2 (6 bases). V shed 5 bases and J shed 4 bases, with 8 bases lying between them. Germline lookup yields CDR1 SQVTM and CDR2 ANQGSEA. The CDR3 totals 12 residues. The CDR3 DNA is TGCAGCGTTTCTAGCGTCACCGGGGAGCTGTTTTTT. As protein: CSVSSVTGELFF.

The J gene is TRBJ2-3, the V gene TRBV6-1; 8 bases agree with TRBD2. J gave up 2 bases and V 6 bases, and 13 bases lay outside the gene matches. Germline CDR1 and CDR2: MNHNS and SASEGT. The CDR3 is made up of 17 amino acids. CDR3 in DNA: TGTGCCAGCAGATCTCTAGGATTAGCGGGGCTCACAGATACGCAGTATTTT. It specifies CASRSLGLAGLTDTQYF.

The CDR3 sequence: CASSQDRGTDIYNEQFF. The CDR3 DNA follows: TGCGCCAGCAGCCAAGATAGGGGGACAGACATCTACAATGAGCAGTTCTTC. V gene TRBV4-1 combines with J gene TRBJ2-1, with 7 bases aligning to TRBD1. CDR1 MGHRA and CDR2 YSYEKL come from the germline V gene. The J segment lost 3 bases and the V segment lost 0 bases, leaving 8 bases of the junction unmatched. CDR3 length equals 17 residues.

This chain's CDR3 is CASTTGQGNEQFF. The CDR3 DNA reads as TGTGCCAGCACCACGGGACAGGGGAATGAGCAGTTCTTC. The rearrangement links TRBV7-3 to TRBJ2-1; 10 nucleotides line up with TRBD1. V shed 7 bases and J 7 bases; nucleotides not matched to a gene: 4. Germline V gene data show CDR1 as SGHTA and CDR2 as FQGTGA. The CDR3 is 13 residues long.

The rearrangement links TRBV20-1 to TRBJ2-1; D remains unclear. CDR1 DFQATT and CDR2 SNEGSKA come from the germline V gene (reference sequence). Trimming pared 1 base from V and 7 bases from J, leaving 14 bases between. The CDR3 spans 14 residues. The CDR3 DNA sequence: TGCAGTGCTAGAGTCGAGGCTAGACGGAATGAGCAGTTCTTC. Protein product: CSARVEARRNEQFF.

This chain uses TRBV9 with TRBJ1-6; 7 bases align to TRBD1. The CDR3 runs 17 residues. CDR1 is SGDLS and CDR2 is YYNGEE in the germline V gene. V trimming: 4 bases; J trimming: 4 bases; junction bases outside the gene matches: 11. The DNA for the CDR3 is TGTGCCAGCAGCATCGGCGAGGCGGGACAGTATAATTCACCCCTCCACTTT. It encodes CASSIGEAGQYNSPLHF.

The chain is built from TRBV28 and TRBJ2-7; 7 bases map to TRBD2. CDR3 size: 15 residues. In germline, CDR1 is MDHEN, CDR2 SYDVKM. Losses at the gene ends were 6 bases for V and 2 bases for J; bases not matched to a gene: 10. The CDR3 region is CASSSRLAHTYEQYF. In DNA, the CDR3 is TGTGCCAGCAGCTCAAGACTAGCTCACACCTACGAGCAGTACTTC.

The sample holds many counts of this clonotype. This sequence joins TRBV5-6 and TRBJ1-2, with TRBD1 matching over 9 bases. The V gene's germline CDR1 is SGHDT and CDR2 YYEEEE. V lost 0 bases and J lost 3; bases outside the gene matches: 0. The CDR3 extends over 14 amino acids. The CDR3 sequence: CASSLGDRDYGYTF. CDR3 bases: TGTGCCAGCAGCTTGGGGGACAGGGACTATGGCTACACCTTC.

This clonotype has just a few counts. This may come from a read error, since a much larger clone is one base off. V usage is TRBV29-1 and J usage is TRBJ2-1, with 8 bases aligning to TRBD2. The J call is doubtful: the DNA matches TRBJ2-7 better. The CDR3 runs 15 residues. CDR1 is SQVTM, CDR2 ANQGSEA, per germline. CDR3 nucleotides: TGCAGCGTTGAGCTTGGAGCGGGGGACTACAATGAGCAGTACTTC. Its protein product is CSVELGAGDYNEQYF.

To note about this clonotype: Possible read error: a much larger clone is one base away. The chain couples TRBV9 to TRBJ2-7; 7 bases line up with TRBD1. The CDR3 has 14 residues. Germline lookup yields CDR1 SGDLS and CDR2 YYNGEE. The chain's CDR3 is CASSMGQPPYERYF. Here the CDR3 DNA reads TGTGCCAGCAGCATGGGACAGCCCCCCTACGAGCGGTACTTC.

This clonotype has just a few counts. This sequence joins TRBV20-1 and TRBJ2-3, with TRBD1 matching over 9 bases. V lost 8 bases, J lost 2 bases, and 8 bases stayed unmatched. Germline V gene lookup returns CDR1 DFQATT and CDR2 SNEGSKA (reference sequence). The CDR3 is made up of 14 amino acids. CDR3: CSSPGQGYTDTQYF. The CDR3 DNA follows: TGCAGTTCCCCTGGACAGGGGTACACAGATACGCAGTATTTT.

Here the CDR3 reads CSARLAGEGEQFF. CDR3 DNA sequence: TGCAGTGCTAGACTAGCGGGAGAGGGTGAGCAGTTCTTC. The V and J genes are TRBV20-1 and TRBJ2-1; 10 bases fit TRBD2. Germline assignment: CDR1 DFQATT and CDR2 SNEGSKA (reference sequence). The V gene end was trimmed by 2 bases and the J gene end by 9 bases; junction bases not matched to a gene: 4. There are 13 residues in the CDR3.

This clonotype was detected ten times or more. The rearrangement joins TRBV7-3 to TRBJ2-4; the D gene is possibly TRBD2 (6 bases). Germline CDR1 is SGHTA and CDR2 is FQGTGA. CDR3 length: 13 residues. Between the trimmed V and J ends, which lost 1 base and 8 bases, there was a span of 9 bases. The CDR3 bases are TGTGCCAGCAGCTTAAACTCGGGGGACATTCAGTACTTC. This translates into CASSLNSGDIQYF. Full variable domain (rest looked up from reference TRBV7-3 and TRBJ2-4): GAGVSQTPSNKVTEKGKYVELRCDPISGHTALYWYRQSLGQGPEFLIYFQGTGAADDSGLPNDRFFAVRPEGSVSTLKIQRTERGDSAVYLCASSLNSGDIQYFGAGTRLSVL.

As DNA, the CDR3 is TGCGCCAGCAGCCAAGATGGGGTAGGGGGCAGGCAGCCCCAGCATTTT. Its protein product is CASSQDGVGGRQPQHF. The gene calls are TRBV4-3 and TRBJ1-5; 7 nucleotides agree with TRBD1. CDR1 is LGHNA and CDR2 is YSLEER in the germline V gene. V gave up 0 bases and J gave up 7 bases; unmatched junction bases: 9. This CDR3 region has 16 residues.

This clonotype was observed a few times. The chain combines TRBV18 with TRBJ1-6; 9 positions match TRBD1. This CDR3 has 15 amino acids. Trimming cost V 5 bases and J 6 bases; bases outside gene matches: 5. The germline V gene has CDR1 KGHSH and CDR2 LQKENI. The CDR3 sequence: CASSSQDRGNSPLHF. Written as DNA, the CDR3 is TGTGCCAGCTCATCACAGGACAGGGGTAATTCACCCCTCCACTTT. Filled out from reference TRBV18 and TRBJ1-6, the complete variable domain reads NAGVMQNPRHLVRRRGQEARLRCSPMKGHSHVYWYRQLPEEGLKFMVYLQKENIIDESGMPKERFSAEFPKEGPSILRIQQVVRGDSAAYFCASSSQDRGNSPLHFGNGTRLTVT.

This chain links TRBV9 with TRBJ1-6, with a tentative D call TRBD1 (5 bases). The CDR3 consists of 16 residues. CDR1 is SGDLS and CDR2 is YYNGEE in the germline V gene. V was trimmed by 0 bases and J by 2 bases, leaving 9 bases between them. The CDR3, as DNA: TGTGCCAGCAGCGTAGGTGGGGACCCCTATAATTCACCCCTCCACTTT. Its protein product is CASSVGGDPYNSPLHF. Full variable domain (rest looked up from reference TRBV9 and TRBJ1-6): DSGVTQTPKHLITATGQRVTLRCSPRSGDLSVYWYQQSLDQGLQFLIQYYNGEERAKGNILERFSAQQFPDLHSELNLSSLELGDSALYFCASSVGGDPYNSPLHFGNGTRLTVT.

The genes are TRBV7-2 and TRBJ2-4; no definite D call. Near its end, the DNA agrees better with TRBJ2-5, so the J call may be wrong. The V gene's germline CDR1 is SGHTA and CDR2 FQGNSA. This CDR3 region has 13 residues. CDR3 protein: CASSARTSQTQYF. For the CDR3, the DNA is TGTGCCAGCAGCGCCAGGACCAGCCAGACCCAGTACTTC.

This chain links TRBV18 with TRBJ2-1; no clear D gene. Between the trimmed V and J ends, which lost 4 bases and 10 bases, there was a span of 20 bases. Germline V CDR1 and CDR2: KGHSH, LQKENI. This CDR3 has 15 residues. CDR3 coding DNA: TGTGCCAGCTCACAAGGCCAGGCAGACTCCTACGAGCAGTTCTTC. It codes for CASSQGQADSYEQFF.

The chain recombines TRBV6-9 with TRBJ2-4; D call uncertain. CDR1 MNHGY and CDR2 SVAAGI come from the germline V gene. Trimming left V 1 base short and J 0 bases short, with 10 bases between. The CDR3 runs to 16 residues. The CDR3 here is CASSYCGILAKNIQYF. The CDR3 DNA sequence: TGTGCCAGCAGTTATTGTGGGATATTAGCCAAAAACATTCAGTACTTC.

This rearrangement joins TRBV7-9 to TRBJ1-4; possible D gene TRBD1, 6 bases. Trimming cost V 3 bases and J 8 bases, with 16 bases left between them. The CDR3 is 15 amino acids. CDR1 SEHNR and CDR2 FQNEAQ come from the germline V gene (reference sequence). CDR3 residues: CASSFSSGGSEKLFF. The CDR3 nucleotides are TGTGCCAGCAGCTTCTCTTCCGGGGGCAGCGAAAAACTGTTTTTT. The full variable domain, completed using reference TRBV7-9 and TRBJ1-4, is DTGVSQNPRHKITKRGQNVTFRCDPISEHNRLYWYRQTLGQGPEFLTYFQNEAQLEKSRLLSDRFSAERPKGSFSTLEIQRTEQGDSAMYLCASSFSSGGSEKLFFGSGTQLSVL.

This clonotype turned up a few times. V and J are TRBV7-2 and TRBJ2-4; D uncertain. The CDR3 is made up of 12 amino acids. The V gene's germline CDR1 is SGHTA and CDR2 FQGNSA. Trimming cost V 3 bases and J 8 bases, with 8 bases left between them. The CDR3 bases are TGTGCCAGCAGCTTGTACGGAGACATTCAGTACTTC. It yields the protein CASSLYGDIQYF.

To note about this clonotype: At one end, the junction sequence differs from germline, possibly due to a read error. The chain recombines TRBV20-1 with TRBJ2-6; 12 nucleotides match TRBD1. The CDR3 has 16 residues. The germline CDR1 and CDR2 sequences are DFQATT and SNEGSKA (reference sequence). The CDR3 sequence: CSARRDRGLGANVPTF. CDR3 DNA: TGCAGTGCTAGAAGGGACAGGGGGCTTGGGGCCAACGTCCCGACTTTC.

The gene calls are TRBV29-1 and TRBJ2-1; 8 bases map to TRBD2. In germline, CDR1 is SQVTM, CDR2 ANQGSEA. This CDR3 has 12 residues. Trimming cost V 6 bases and J 6 bases; bases outside gene matches: 4. The CDR3, as DNA: TGCAGCGTCCGGGGGGGGGGCAATGAGCAGTTCTTC. Translated: CSVRGGGNEQFF.

The chain recombines TRBV25-1 with TRBJ2-1; TRBD1 is a possible D gene (5 bases). The germline CDR1 and CDR2 sequences are MGHDK and SYGVNS. The V end was cut by 8 bases, the J end by 2 bases, with 10 bases between. The CDR3 is 13 amino acids. CDR3 loop: CASSRVAYNEQFF. The DNA for the CDR3 is TGTGCCAGCTCCAGGGTCGCCTACAATGAGCAGTTCTTC.

V and J are TRBV11-2 and TRBJ1-1, with a weak D call TRBD1 (6 bases). V lost 5 bases to trimming and J lost 3 bases, with 13 bases between them. Germline loops: CDR1 SGHAT, CDR2 FQNNGV. The CDR3 is made up of 14 amino acids. This CDR3 reads CASSHETGYTEAFF. The DNA for the CDR3 is TGTGCCAGCAGCCATGAAACAGGGTACACTGAAGCTTTCTTT.